This T cell receptor (beta chain) was sequenced in a study of blood T cell repertoires in COVID-19. The wider study: Donors in the United States, Italy and Spain gave samples during acute or convalescent COVID-19.

Original handling: Amplifying reference gene primers gave estimates of nucleated cell counts. Only in-frame clones appear in the TCRdb table, and some are missing; sequencing was by immunoSEQ multiplex PCR. Clone size and the V and J calls come from that table; the DNA yielded D and trimming. Counted here are roughly 300,000 clones, around 92% occurring once; the ten biggest clones make up roughly 6.7%. Material: peripheral blood. This clonotype was obtained from a man between 18 and 29 years old who had recovered from COVID-19.

As DNA, the CDR3 is TGTGCCAGCACCCCCGGGCTAGCGGGGTCCTACGAGCAGTACTTC. Translation gives CASTPGLAGSYEQYF. The chain carries TRBV5-6 and TRBJ2-7; 9 bases line up with TRBD2. Germline V lookup: CDR1 SGHDT, CDR2 YYEEEE. V lost 6 bases to trimming and J lost 1 base; unmatched junction nucleotides: 8. CDR3 length: 15 residues.